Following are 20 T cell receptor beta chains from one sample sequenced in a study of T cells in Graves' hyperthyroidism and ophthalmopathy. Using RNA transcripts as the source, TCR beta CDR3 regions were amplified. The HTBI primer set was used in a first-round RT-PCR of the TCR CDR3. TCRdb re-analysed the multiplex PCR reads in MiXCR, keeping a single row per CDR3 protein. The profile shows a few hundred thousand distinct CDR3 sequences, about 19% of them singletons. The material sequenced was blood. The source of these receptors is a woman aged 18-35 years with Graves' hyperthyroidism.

The CDR3 reads CASSLRLAGEDTQYF. The CDR3 nucleotides read TGTGCCAGCAGCTTAAGACTAGCGGGGGAAGATACGCAGTATTTT. The chain links TRBV11-2 to TRBJ2-3; TRBD2 agrees at 12 bases. V was pared by 2 bases and J by 5 bases, with 2 bases of the junction left unmatched. The CDR3 totals 15 residues. Germline assignment: CDR1 SGHAT and CDR2 FQNNGV.

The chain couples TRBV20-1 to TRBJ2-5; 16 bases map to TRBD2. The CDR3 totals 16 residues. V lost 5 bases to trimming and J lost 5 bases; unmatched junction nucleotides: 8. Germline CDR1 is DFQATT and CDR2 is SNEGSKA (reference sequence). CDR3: CSAGSGTSGRGETQYF. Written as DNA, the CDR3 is TGCAGTGCTGGGTCCGGGACTAGCGGGAGGGGGGAGACCCAGTACTTC.

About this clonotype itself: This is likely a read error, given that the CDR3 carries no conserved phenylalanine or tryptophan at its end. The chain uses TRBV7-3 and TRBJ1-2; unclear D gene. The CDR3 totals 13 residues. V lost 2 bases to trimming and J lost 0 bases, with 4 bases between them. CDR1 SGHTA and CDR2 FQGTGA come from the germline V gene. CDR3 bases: TGTGCCAGCAGCTTATCCGCTAACTATGGCTACACCTAC. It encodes CASSLSANYGYTY.

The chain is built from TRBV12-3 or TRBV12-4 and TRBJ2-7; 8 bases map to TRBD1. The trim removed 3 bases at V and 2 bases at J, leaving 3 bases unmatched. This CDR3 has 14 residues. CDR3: CASSFQGATYEQYF. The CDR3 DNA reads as TGTGCCAGCAGTTTTCAGGGGGCCACCTACGAGCAGTACTTC.

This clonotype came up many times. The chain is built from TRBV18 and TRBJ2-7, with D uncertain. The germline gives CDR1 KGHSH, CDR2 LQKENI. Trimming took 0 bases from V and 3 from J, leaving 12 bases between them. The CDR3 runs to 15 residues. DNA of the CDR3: TGTGCCAGCTCACCACCGAACCCGGCTAACTACGAGCAGTACTTC. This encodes CASSPPNPANYEQYF.

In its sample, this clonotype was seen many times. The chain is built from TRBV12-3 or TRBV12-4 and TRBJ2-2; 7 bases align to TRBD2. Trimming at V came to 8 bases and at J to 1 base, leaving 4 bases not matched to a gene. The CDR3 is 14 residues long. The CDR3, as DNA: TGTGCCAGCGCCCGGGGGGTGAACACCGGGGAGCTGTTTTTT. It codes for CASARGVNTGELFF.

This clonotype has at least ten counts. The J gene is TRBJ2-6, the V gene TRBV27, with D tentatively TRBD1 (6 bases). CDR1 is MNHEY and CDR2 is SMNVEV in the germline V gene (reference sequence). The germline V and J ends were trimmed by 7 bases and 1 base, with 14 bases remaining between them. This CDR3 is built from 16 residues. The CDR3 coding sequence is TGTGCCAGCACTGGACACACAGGGTCTGGGGCCAACGTCCTGACTTTC. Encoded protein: CASTGHTGSGANVLTF.

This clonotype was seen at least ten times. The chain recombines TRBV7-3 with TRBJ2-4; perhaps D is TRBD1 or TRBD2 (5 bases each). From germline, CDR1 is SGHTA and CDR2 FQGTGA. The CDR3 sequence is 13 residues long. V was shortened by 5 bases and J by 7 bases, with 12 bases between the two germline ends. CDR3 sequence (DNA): TGTGCCAGCAGCGGGACCCTTACGAACATTCAGTACTTC. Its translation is CASSGTLTNIQYF.

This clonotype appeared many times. The CDR3 DNA reads TGTGCCAGCAGCTTGGTAGGGACTACCTACGAGCAGTACTTC. This encodes CASSLVGTTYEQYF. The V call is TRBV7-9, the J call TRBJ2-7; TRBD2 aligns across 7 bases. V trimming: 3 bases; J trimming: 2 bases; junction bases outside the gene matches: 4. Germline CDR1 reads SEHNR; CDR2 reads FQNEAQ (reference sequence). The CDR3 is 14 residues long. The whole variable domain, remainder taken from reference TRBV7-9 and TRBJ2-7, is DTGVSQNPRHKITKRGQNVTFRCDPISEHNRLYWYRQTLGQGPEFLTYFQNEAQLEKSRLLSDRFSAERPKGSFSTLEIQRTEQGDSAMYLCASSLVGTTYEQYFGPGTRLTVT.

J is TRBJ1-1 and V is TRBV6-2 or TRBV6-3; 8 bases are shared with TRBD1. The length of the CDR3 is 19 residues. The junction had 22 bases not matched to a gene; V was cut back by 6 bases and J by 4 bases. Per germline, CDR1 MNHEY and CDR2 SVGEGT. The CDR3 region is CASSPGPFGTGNSLTEAFF. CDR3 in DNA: TGTGCCAGCAGCCCCGGTCCTTTCGGGACAGGAAATTCGCTCACTGAAGCTTTCTTT.

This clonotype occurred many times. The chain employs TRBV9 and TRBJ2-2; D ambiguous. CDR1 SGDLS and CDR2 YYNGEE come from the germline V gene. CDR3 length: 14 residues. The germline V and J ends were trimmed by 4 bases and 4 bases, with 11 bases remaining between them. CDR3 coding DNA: TGTGCCAGCAGCCCACGGGTAGCCACCGGGGAGCTGTTTTTT. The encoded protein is CASSPRVATGELFF.

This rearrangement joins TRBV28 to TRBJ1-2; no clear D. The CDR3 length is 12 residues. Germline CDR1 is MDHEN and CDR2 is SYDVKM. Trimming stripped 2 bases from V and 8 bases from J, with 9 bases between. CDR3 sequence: CASSLQVGGYTF. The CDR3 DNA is TGTGCCAGCAGTTTACAGGTGGGAGGCTACACCTTC.

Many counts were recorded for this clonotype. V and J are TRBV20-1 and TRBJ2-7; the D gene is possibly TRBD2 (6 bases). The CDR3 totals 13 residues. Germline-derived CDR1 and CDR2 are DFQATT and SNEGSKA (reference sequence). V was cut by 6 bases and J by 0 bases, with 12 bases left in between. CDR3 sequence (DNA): TGCAGTGCCGAGGGCGGGGTCTCCTACGAGCAGTACTTC. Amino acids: CSAEGGVSYEQYF.

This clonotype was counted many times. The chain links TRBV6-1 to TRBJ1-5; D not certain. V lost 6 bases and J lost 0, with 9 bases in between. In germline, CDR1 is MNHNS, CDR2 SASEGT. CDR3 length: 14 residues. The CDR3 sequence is CASRPNYSNQPQHF. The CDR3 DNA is TGTGCCAGCAGACCCAATTATAGCAATCAGCCCCAGCATTTT.

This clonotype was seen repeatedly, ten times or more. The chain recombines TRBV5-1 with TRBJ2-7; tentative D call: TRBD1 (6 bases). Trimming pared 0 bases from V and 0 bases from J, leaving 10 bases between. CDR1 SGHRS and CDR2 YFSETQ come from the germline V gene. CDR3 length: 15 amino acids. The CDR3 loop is CASSLGTDSSYEQYF. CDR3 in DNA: TGCGCCAGCAGCTTGGGGACAGATTCCTCCTACGAGCAGTACTTC.

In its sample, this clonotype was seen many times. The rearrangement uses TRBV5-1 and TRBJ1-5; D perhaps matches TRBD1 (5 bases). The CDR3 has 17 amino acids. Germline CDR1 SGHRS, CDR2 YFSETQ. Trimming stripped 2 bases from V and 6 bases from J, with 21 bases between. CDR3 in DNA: TGCGCCAGCAGCTTAGCAGCCGTCCGCGGGGCTGGTCAGCCCCAGCATTTT. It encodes CASSLAAVRGAGQPQHF.

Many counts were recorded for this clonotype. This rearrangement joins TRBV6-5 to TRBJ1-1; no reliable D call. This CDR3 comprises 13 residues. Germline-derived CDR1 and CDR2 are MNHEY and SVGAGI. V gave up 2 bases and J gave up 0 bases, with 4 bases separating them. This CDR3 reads CASSYIMNTEAFF. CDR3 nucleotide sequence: TGTGCCAGCAGTTACATTATGAACACTGAAGCTTTCTTT.

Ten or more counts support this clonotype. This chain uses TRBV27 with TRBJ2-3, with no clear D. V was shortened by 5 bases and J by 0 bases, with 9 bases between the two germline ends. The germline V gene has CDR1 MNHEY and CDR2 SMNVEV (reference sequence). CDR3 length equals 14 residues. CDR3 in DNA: TGTGCCAGCAGTGTCCTTTCTAGCACAGATACGCAGTATTTT. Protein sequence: CASSVLSSTDTQYF.

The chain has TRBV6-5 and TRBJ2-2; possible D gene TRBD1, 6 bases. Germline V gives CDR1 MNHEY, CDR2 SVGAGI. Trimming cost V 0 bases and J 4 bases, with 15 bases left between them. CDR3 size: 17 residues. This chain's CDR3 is CASSYSNTGSPTGELFF. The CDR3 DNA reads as TGTGCCAGCAGTTACTCGAATACAGGGAGTCCCACCGGGGAGCTGTTTTTT.

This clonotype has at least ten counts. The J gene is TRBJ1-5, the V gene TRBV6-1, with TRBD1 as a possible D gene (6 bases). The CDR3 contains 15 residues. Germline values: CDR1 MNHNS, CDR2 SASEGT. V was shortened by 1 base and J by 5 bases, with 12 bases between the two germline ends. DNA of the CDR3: TGTGCCAGCAGTGAAGAGGACAGCGGGTATCAGCCCCAGCATTTT. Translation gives CASSEEDSGYQPQHF.